The 17 T cell receptor beta chains below were found in one sample sequenced in a study of blood T cell repertoires in COVID-19. Assay used: immunoSEQ multiplex PCR; TCRdb lists only in-frame clones, some missing. The sample lists around 200,000 clones; under 90% were seen once. Sequenced material: peripheral blood. The receptors were sampled from a human donor in a cohort sampled during active COVID-19.

This clone was seen a single time. The chain joins TRBV5-8 to TRBJ1-1, with 10 bases matching TRBD1. CDR3 size: 13 residues. The germline CDR1 and CDR2 sequences are SGHTS and YDEGEE. V lost 3 bases to trimming and J lost 4 bases; unmatched junction nucleotides: 0. The CDR3 DNA is TGTGCCAGCAGCTGGGACAGGGGCACTGAAGCTTTCTTT. The encoded protein is CASSWDRGTEAFF.

This clone was detected only once. This rearrangement joins TRBV7-2 to TRBJ2-3, with D hard to call. CDR1 and CDR2 from the germline V gene are SGHTA and FQGNSA. The V end was cut by 5 bases, the J end by 3 bases, with 12 bases between. The CDR3 consists of 14 residues. CDR3 nucleotides: TGTGCCAGCAGCCCGACAAGAAATACAGATACGCAGTATTTT. Translated: CASSPTRNTDTQYF.

The chain recombines TRBV20-1 with TRBJ2-6; possibly TRBD1 for D (6 bases). The length of the CDR3 is 15 residues. In germline, CDR1 is DFQATT, CDR2 SNEGSKA (reference sequence). Trimming removed 3 bases at V and 2 bases at J, with 11 bases between. CDR3 region: CSASSGAPGANVLTF. Written as DNA, the CDR3 is TGCAGTGCTAGTTCAGGGGCCCCTGGGGCCAACGTCCTGACTTTC.

The J gene is TRBJ2-7, the V gene TRBV29-1, with D perhaps TRBD1 (6 bases). Germline V gives CDR1 SQVTM, CDR2 ANQGSEA. The V end was cut by 4 bases, the J end by 6 bases, with 16 bases between. This CDR3 is 13 amino acids long. The CDR3 DNA follows: TGCAGCGTTGTGGGGGCTCCAATTACCGAGCAGTACTTC. Translated: CSVVGAPITEQYF.

The J gene is TRBJ2-5, the V gene TRBV5-1, with D possibly TRBD2 on 6 matching bases. Trimming removed 4 bases from V and 0 bases from J, with 13 bases in between. Germline V lookup: CDR1 SGHRS, CDR2 YFSETQ. The CDR3 runs 15 residues. For the CDR3, the DNA is TGCGCCAGCAGCGGGGGACTTCAGTACCAAGAGACCCAGTACTTC. It codes for CASSGGLQYQETQYF.

V and J are TRBV19 and TRBJ2-1; 15 nucleotides align to TRBD2. Germline CDR1 LNHDA, CDR2 SQIVND (reference sequence). The CDR3 sequence is 15 residues long. Unmatched junction bases numbered 1, after V lost 1 base and J lost 9 bases. The CDR3 DNA follows: TGTGCCAGTAGTATAGGGACTAGCGGGGGGGTTGAGCAGTTCTTC. It specifies CASSIGTSGGVEQFF.

This chain links TRBV5-4 with TRBJ2-3, with D maybe TRBD1 (6 bases). Germline values: CDR1 SGHNT, CDR2 YYREEE (reference sequence). Trimming cost V 0 bases and J 1 base, with 9 bases left between them. This CDR3 spans 15 amino acids. This CDR3 is CASSLAQGRTDTQYF. CDR3 sequence (DNA): TGTGCCAGCAGCTTGGCACAGGGCCGCACAGATACGCAGTATTTT.

The chain couples TRBV2 to TRBJ2-3; no reliable D call. CDR1 and CDR2 from the germline V gene are SNHLY and FYNNEI. Trimming cost V 5 bases and J 1 base, with 16 bases left between them. The CDR3 sequence is 16 residues long. CDR3 protein: CASSSSRSPRTDTQYF. DNA for the CDR3: TGTGCCAGCAGTTCATCTAGGTCACCCCGCACAGATACGCAGTATTTT. Full variable domain (remainder filled in from reference TRBV2 and TRBJ2-3): EPEVTQTPSHQVTQMGQEVILRCVPISNHLYFYWYRQILGQKVEFLVSFYNNEISEKSEIFDDQFSVERPDGSNFTLKIRSTKLEDSAMYFCASSSSRSPRTDTQYFGPGTRLTVL.

V and J are TRBV4-1 and TRBJ1-3; TRBD1 agrees at 8 bases. Germline assignment: CDR1 MGHRA and CDR2 YSYEKL. The V and J ends lost 4 bases and 2 bases, in that order; junction bases with no gene match: 4. The CDR3 loop spans 15 amino acids. The chain's CDR3 is CASSRQGTPGNTIYF. In DNA form, the CDR3 reads TGCGCCAGCAGCCGACAGGGGACACCTGGAAACACCATATATTTT.

The chain joins TRBV6-5 to TRBJ2-2, with TRBD1 matching over 8 bases. The CDR3 is 15 amino acids. Germline-derived CDR1 and CDR2 are MNHEY and SVGAGI. V was pared by 6 bases and J by 3 bases, with 6 bases of the junction left unmatched. This CDR3 is CASRGDRYHTGELFF. The CDR3 DNA is TGTGCCAGCAGGGGGGACAGGTACCACACCGGGGAGCTGTTTTTT.

The chain couples TRBV5-1 to TRBJ2-3; TRBD2 matches at 11 bases. The germline V gene has CDR1 SGHRS and CDR2 YFSETQ. The CDR3 is 16 amino acids. V lost 4 bases to trimming and J lost 10 bases; unmatched junction nucleotides: 14. The CDR3 sequence is CASSTGTSGGRYAQYF. The CDR3 DNA is TGCGCCAGCAGCACCGGGACTAGCGGAGGGAGGTACGCGCAGTATTTT.

This clone was counted between two and nine times. The CDR3 coding sequence is TGCACCAGCAGCCGCGAACTGACAGAGTGCTACACCTTC. It encodes CTSSRELTECYTF. The genes are TRBV1 and TRBJ1-2; TRBD1, as called in the table, went unchecked against the DNA. TRBV1 is a pseudogene segment. The CDR3 contains 13 residues.

The V gene is TRBV14, the J gene TRBJ2-7, with D hard to call. The germline V gene has CDR1 SGHDN and CDR2 FVKESK. Trimming pared 5 bases from V and 2 bases from J, leaving 19 bases between. The CDR3 is 16 residues long. CDR3 DNA: TGTGCCAGCAGCGATGGAGAGCTTCATTCTCCCTACGAGCAGTACTTC. It codes for CASSDGELHSPYEQYF. Complete variable domain (other parts from reference TRBV14 and TRBJ2-7): EAGVTQFPSHSVIEKGQTVTLRCDPISGHDNLYWYRRVMGKEIKFLLHFVKESKQDESGMPNNRFLAERTGGTYSTLKVQPAELEDSGVYFCASSDGELHSPYEQYFGPGTRLTVT.

This clone turned up a few times. The sample has other DNA sequences that encode this CDR3 too. V is TRBV5-6 and J is TRBJ2-1; TRBD2 matches at 7 bases. Germline CDR1 SGHDT, CDR2 YYEEEE. CDR3 length: 16 residues. Germline trimming cut 4 bases from V and 4 bases from J; bases unmatched to any gene: 11. The CDR3, as DNA: TGTGCCAGCAGCCCTTTGGGGGGGGGAAATTACAATGAGCAGTTCTTC. Translated: CASSPLGGGNYNEQFF.

The chain joins TRBV7-9 to TRBJ1-2; 9 bases line up with TRBD1. CDR3 size: 14 residues. Trimming removed 3 bases from V and 3 bases from J; junction bases left unmatched: 2. CDR1 SEHNR and CDR2 FQNEAQ come from the germline V gene (reference sequence). The CDR3 protein is CASSFTGGHYGYTF. CDR3 nucleotides: TGTGCCAGCAGCTTTACAGGGGGCCACTATGGCTACACCTTC.

The chain joins TRBV5-1 to TRBJ1-1, with TRBD1 as a possible D gene (5 bases). Germline CDR1 is SGHRS and CDR2 is YFSETQ. This CDR3 has 14 residues. The ends were cut back, 2 bases at V and 1 base at J, with 9 bases in the middle. The CDR3 protein is CASSFLTGNTEAFF. As DNA, the CDR3 is TGCGCCAGCAGCTTCCTCACAGGGAACACTGAAGCTTTCTTT. Using reference TRBV5-1 and TRBJ1-1 for the parts outside the CDR3, the full variable domain is KAGVTQTPRYLIKTRGQQVTLSCSPISGHRSVSWYQQTPGQGLQFLFEYFSETQRNKGNFPGRFSGRQFSNSRSEMNVSTLELGDSALYLCASSFLTGNTEAFFGQGTRLTVV.

The CDR3 here is CASRGENEKLFF. The CDR3 DNA follows: TGTGCCAGTCGGGGGGAGAATGAAAAACTGTTTTTT. This chain joins TRBV14 and TRBJ1-4; D may be TRBD1 (5 bases). This CDR3 has 12 residues. The V and J ends lost 9 bases and 5 bases respectively, with 10 bases between them. Germline V gene data show CDR1 as SGHDN and CDR2 as FVKESK.